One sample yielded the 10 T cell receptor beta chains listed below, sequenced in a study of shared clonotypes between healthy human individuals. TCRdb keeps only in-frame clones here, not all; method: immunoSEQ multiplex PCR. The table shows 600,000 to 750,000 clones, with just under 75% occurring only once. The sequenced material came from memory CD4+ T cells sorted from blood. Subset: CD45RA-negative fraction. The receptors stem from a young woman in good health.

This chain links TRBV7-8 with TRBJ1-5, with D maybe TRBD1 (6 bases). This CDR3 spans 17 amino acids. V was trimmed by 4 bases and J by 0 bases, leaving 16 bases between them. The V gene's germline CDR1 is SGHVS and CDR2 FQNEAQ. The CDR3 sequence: CASSSKTGLYSNQPQHF. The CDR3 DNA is TGTGCCAGCAGCTCAAAGACAGGCTTATATAGCAATCAGCCCCAGCATTTT.

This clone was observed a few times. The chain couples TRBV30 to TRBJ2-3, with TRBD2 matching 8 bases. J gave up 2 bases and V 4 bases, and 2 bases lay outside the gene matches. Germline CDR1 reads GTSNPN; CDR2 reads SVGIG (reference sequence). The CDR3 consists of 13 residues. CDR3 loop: CAWTGGVTDTQYF. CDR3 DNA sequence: TGTGCCTGGACGGGGGGGGTCACAGATACGCAGTATTTT. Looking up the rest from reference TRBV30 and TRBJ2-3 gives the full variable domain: SQTIHQWPATLVQPVGSPLSLECTVEGTSNPNLYWYRQAAGRGLQLLFYSVGIGQISSEVPQNLSASRPQDRQFILSSKKLLLSDSGFYLCAWTGGVTDTQYFGPGTRLTVL.

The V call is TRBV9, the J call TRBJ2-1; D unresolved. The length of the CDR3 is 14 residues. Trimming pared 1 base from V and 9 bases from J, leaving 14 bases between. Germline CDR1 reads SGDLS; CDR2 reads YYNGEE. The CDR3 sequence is CASSVRVSQGEQFF. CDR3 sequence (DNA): TGTGCCAGCAGCGTAAGGGTTAGTCAAGGTGAGCAGTTCTTC.

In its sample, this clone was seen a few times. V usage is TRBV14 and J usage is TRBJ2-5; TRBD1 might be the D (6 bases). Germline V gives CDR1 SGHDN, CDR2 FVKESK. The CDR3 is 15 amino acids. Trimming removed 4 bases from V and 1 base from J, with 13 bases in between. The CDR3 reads CASSPPRTAQETQYF. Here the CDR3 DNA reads TGTGCCAGCAGCCCTCCCCGGACAGCCCAAGAGACCCAGTACTTC.

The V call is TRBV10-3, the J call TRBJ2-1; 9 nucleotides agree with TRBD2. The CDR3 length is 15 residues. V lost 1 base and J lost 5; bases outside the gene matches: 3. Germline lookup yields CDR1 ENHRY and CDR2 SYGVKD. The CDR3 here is CAISEFQREDNEQFF. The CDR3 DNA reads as TGTGCCATCAGTGAGTTTCAGCGGGAGGACAATGAGCAGTTCTTC.

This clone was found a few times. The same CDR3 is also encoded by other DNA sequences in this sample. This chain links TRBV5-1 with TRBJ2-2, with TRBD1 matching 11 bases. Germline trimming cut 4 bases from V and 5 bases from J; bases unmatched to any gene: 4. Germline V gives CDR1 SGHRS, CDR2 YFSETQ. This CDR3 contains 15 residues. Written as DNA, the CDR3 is TGCGCCAGCAGCCCGGGGACAGGGGGGACCGGGGAGCTGTTTTTT. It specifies CASSPGTGGTGELFF.

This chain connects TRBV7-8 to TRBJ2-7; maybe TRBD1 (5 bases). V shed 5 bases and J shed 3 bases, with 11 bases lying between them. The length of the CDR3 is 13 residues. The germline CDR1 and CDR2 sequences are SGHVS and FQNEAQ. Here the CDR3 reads CASSPTGFYEQYF. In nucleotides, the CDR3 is TGTGCCAGCAGCCCTACAGGATTCTACGAGCAGTACTTC. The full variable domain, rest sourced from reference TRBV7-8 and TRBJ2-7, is GAGVSQSPRYKVAKRGQDVALRCDPISGHVSLFWYQQALGQGPEFLTYFQNEAQLDKSGLPSDRFFAERPEGSVSTLKIQRTQQEDSAVYLCASSPTGFYEQYFGPGTRLTVT.

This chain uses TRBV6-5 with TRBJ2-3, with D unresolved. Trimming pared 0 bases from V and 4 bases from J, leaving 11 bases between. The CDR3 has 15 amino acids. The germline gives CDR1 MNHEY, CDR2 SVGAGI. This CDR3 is CASSYSRMGSDTQYF. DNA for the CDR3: TGTGCCAGCAGTTACTCGAGAATGGGTTCAGATACGCAGTATTTT.

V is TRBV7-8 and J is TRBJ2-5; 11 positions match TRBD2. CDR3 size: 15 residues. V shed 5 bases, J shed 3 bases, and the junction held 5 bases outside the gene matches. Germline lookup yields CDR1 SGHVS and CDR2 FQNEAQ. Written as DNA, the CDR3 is TGTGCCAGCAGCCGCGGGACTAGCGGAAAAGAGACCCAGTACTTC. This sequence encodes CASSRGTSGKETQYF.

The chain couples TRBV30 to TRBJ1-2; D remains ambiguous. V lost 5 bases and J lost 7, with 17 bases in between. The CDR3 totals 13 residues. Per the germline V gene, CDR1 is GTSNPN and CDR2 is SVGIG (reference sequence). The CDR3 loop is CAWGANGKSGYTF. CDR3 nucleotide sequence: TGTGCCTGGGGTGCCAATGGGAAGAGTGGCTACACCTTC.